Below, 8 T cell receptor beta chains from the same sample are listed, as sequenced in a study of shared clonotypes between healthy human individuals. TCRdb's table, derived via immunoSEQ multiplex PCR, lists solely in-frame clones and lacks some. The table includes about 490,000 clones, more than 65% detected once. Sequenced input: PBMCs. Receptors were obtained from a woman between 40 and 55 years old in good health. Some clones in this sample may be carry-over from other donors' samples.

DNA for the CDR3: TGTGCCAGCATCCTGGATGGGGGAGGGAACTATGGCTACACCTTC. This encodes CASILDGGGNYGYTF. V is TRBV2 and J is TRBJ1-2; TRBD1 is a possible D gene (5 bases). Trimming removed 7 bases from V and 2 bases from J, with 17 bases in between. CDR3 length: 15 residues. Germline CDR1 is SNHLY and CDR2 is FYNNEI.

This clone was observed a single time. The genes are TRBV15 and TRBJ1-1; tentative D call: TRBD1 (6 bases). The CDR3 consists of 15 residues. The V end lost 0 bases, the J end lost 6 bases, and 14 bases lay between the germline ends. The germline CDR1 and CDR2 sequences are LNHNV and YYDKDF (reference sequence). The CDR3 protein is CATSRDRGAAPEAFF. For the CDR3, the DNA is TGTGCCACCAGCAGAGATAGGGGGGCGGCCCCTGAAGCTTTCTTT.

About this clone: This sequence is one base from a far larger clone and is likely a read error. CDR3 region: CASSLDGGLINQPQHF. In nucleotides, the CDR3 is TGTGCCAGCAGCTTGGATGGGGGATTGATCAATCAGCCCCAGCATTTT. The chain links TRBV5-6 to TRBJ1-5; a possible D gene is TRBD1 (5 bases). With 0 bases removed from V and 3 bases from J, the gap between germline ends came to 13 bases. The CDR3 is made up of 16 amino acids. The germline gives CDR1 SGHDT, CDR2 YYEEEE.

The chain recombines TRBV5-1 with TRBJ1-5; a possible D gene is TRBD1 (5 bases). Germline CDR1 SGHRS, CDR2 YFSETQ. The CDR3 has 15 residues. V lost 4 bases and J 4 bases, leaving 15 bases between the germline ends. CDR3: CASSVGAGLNQPQHF. The DNA for the CDR3 is TGCGCCAGCAGCGTCGGGGCAGGGCTAAATCAGCCCCAGCATTTT.

CDR3 in amino acids: CSAHTGEKLFF. CDR3 coding DNA: TGCAGTGCCCATACAGGGGAAAAACTGTTTTTT. The gene calls are TRBV20-1 and TRBJ1-4; D is possibly TRBD1 (6 bases). The CDR3 spans 11 residues. The V gene's germline CDR1 is DFQATT and CDR2 SNEGSKA (reference sequence). Trimming removed 6 bases at V and 8 bases at J, with 10 bases between.

The chain is built from TRBV6-6 and TRBJ1-5, with D possibly being TRBD1 (6 bases). CDR1 and CDR2 from the germline V gene are MNHNY and SVGAGI (reference sequence). V was trimmed by 6 bases and J by 4 bases, leaving 13 bases between them. The CDR3 loop spans 14 amino acids. DNA for the CDR3: TGTGCCAGCAGGGGGGCCGGTGGTAATCAGCCCCAGCATTTT. Amino acids: CASRGAGGNQPQHF.

Only one count was recorded for this clone. The rearrangement links TRBV19 to TRBJ2-3, with D uncertain. The CDR3 runs to 15 residues. The germline CDR1 and CDR2 sequences are LNHDA and SQIVND (reference sequence). The V end was cut by 5 bases, the J end by 0 bases, with 12 bases between. The CDR3 bases are TGTGCCAGTAGTGTTACGGCAACTAGCACAGATACGCAGTATTTT. This sequence encodes CASSVTATSTDTQYF.

The chain is built from TRBV27 and TRBJ2-1; 9 nucleotides align to TRBD1. Germline V gene data show CDR1 as MNHEY and CDR2 as SMNVEV (reference sequence). The V segment lost 4 bases and the J segment 0 bases; nucleotides outside the gene matches: 4. The CDR3 extends over 16 amino acids. Written as DNA, the CDR3 is TGTGCCAGCAGTTCATACAGGGGGCTCTCCTACAATGAGCAGTTCTTC. This encodes CASSSYRGLSYNEQFF.